The clone carrying this T cell receptor beta chain was seen ten or more times. MiXCR, applied by TCRdb to the 5' RACE reads, yields one record per CDR3 protein. Among tens of thousands of distinct CDR3 sequences listed, around 2.6% were seen once. This sample stems from a study of neurological immune-mediated disorders. V dropped 4 bases and J dropped 4 bases, with 8 bases sitting between them. The CDR3 length is 13 residues. Germline CDR1 SGHAT, CDR2 FQNNGV. The sample consisted of PBMCs. This receptor was obtained from a woman aged 25 to 45 with multiple sclerosis. The chain carries TRBV11-2 and TRBJ2-1; D not resolved. CDR3 in amino acids: CASSSKQYNEQFF. CDR3 nucleotides: TGTGCCAGCAGCTCCAAGCAGTACAATGAGCAGTTCTTC.